Presented here are 29 T cell receptor beta chains from one specimen sequenced in a study of early T cells in non-severe SARS-CoV-2 infection. MiXCR, run by TCRdb on the 5' RACE reads, gives a single entry per CDR3 protein. The sample gives just under 90,000 distinct CDR3 sequences, about an eighth of which show up once; roughly 6.4% is in the top ten. Sequenced sample: whole blood. Every receptor here comes from an adult who was a healthcare worker with PCR-confirmed SARS-CoV-2 infection or an uninfected control (not recorded which).

This chain uses TRBV2 with TRBJ2-4; either TRBD1 or TRBD2 may supply D (5 bases each). The V end was cut by 3 bases, the J end by 4 bases, with 13 bases between. Germline assignment: CDR1 SNHLY and CDR2 FYNNEI. The CDR3 is 15 amino acids. CDR3 DNA sequence: TGTGCCAGCAGTGAGAGGGACCCTAGAAAAAACATTCAGTACTTC. This encodes CASSERDPRKNIQYF.

This clonotype has more than one count but fewer than ten. The V and J genes are TRBV5-1 and TRBJ2-7; D gene uncertain. V was pared by 2 bases and J by 7 bases, with 10 bases between. The CDR3 is 12 amino acids. Germline values: CDR1 SGHRS, CDR2 YFSETQ. The CDR3 DNA follows: TGCGCCAGCAGCTTAAATTATAAAGAGCAGTACTTC. Protein product: CASSLNYKEQYF. Complete variable domain (other parts from reference TRBV5-1 and TRBJ2-7): KAGVTQTPRYLIKTRGQQVTLSCSPISGHRSVSWYQQTPGQGLQFLFEYFSETQRNKGNFPGRFSGRQFSNSRSEMNVSTLELGDSALYLCASSLNYKEQYFGPGTRLTVT.

This clonotype was seen a handful of times. The rearrangement joins TRBV27 to TRBJ1-2, with 9 bases aligning to TRBD1. Germline lookup yields CDR1 MNHEY and CDR2 SMNVEV (reference sequence). The CDR3 sequence is 13 residues long. The V gene end was trimmed by 4 bases and the J gene end by 5 bases; junction bases not matched to a gene: 2. The CDR3 loop reads CASSWDRDYGYTF. The DNA for the CDR3 is TGTGCCAGCAGTTGGGACAGGGATTATGGCTACACCTTC.

The chain joins TRBV7-9 to TRBJ2-4; unclear D gene. Germline V gene lookup returns CDR1 SEHNR and CDR2 FQNEAQ (reference sequence). V gave up 1 base and J gave up 4 bases, with 5 bases separating them. This CDR3 contains 13 residues. The CDR3 sequence is CASSLGPKNIQYF. For the CDR3, the DNA is TGTGCCAGCAGCTTAGGTCCGAAAAACATTCAGTACTTC.

This CDR3 reads CASSPRLASVTDTQYF. CDR3 in DNA: TGTGCCAGCTCACCAAGGTTGGCTAGCGTCACAGATACGCAGTATTTT. The chain employs TRBV18 and TRBJ2-3; tentatively, D is TRBD2 (6 bases). This CDR3 is 16 amino acids long. Germline CDR1 reads KGHSH; CDR2 reads LQKENI. V lost 2 bases to trimming and J lost 2 bases, with 14 bases between them.

This sequence joins TRBV25-1 and TRBJ1-2; 9 bases line up with TRBD1. Germline V gene lookup returns CDR1 MGHDK and CDR2 SYGVNS. CDR3 length: 15 amino acids. The J segment lost 5 bases and the V segment lost 5 bases, leaving 9 bases of the junction unmatched. The CDR3 reads CASSHTDRGDYGYTF. In DNA form, the CDR3 reads TGTGCCAGCAGTCATACGGACAGGGGCGATTATGGCTACACCTTC.

This clonotype was counted between two and nine times. This chain connects TRBV15 to TRBJ2-2; no definite D call. The V gene lost 5 bases and the J gene lost 2 bases, with 6 bases spanning the gap. The germline CDR1 and CDR2 sequences are LNHNV and YYDKDF (reference sequence). This CDR3 has 13 residues. CDR3 region: CATSGTNTGELFF. DNA for the CDR3: TGTGCCACCAGCGGCACCAACACCGGGGAGCTGTTTTTT.

This clonotype has at least ten counts. This rearrangement joins TRBV7-9 to TRBJ2-1; D is undetermined. Looked up from germline, CDR1 is SEHNR and CDR2 is FQNEAQ (reference sequence). V was shortened by 4 bases and J by 5 bases, with 9 bases between the two germline ends. This CDR3 spans 13 amino acids. The CDR3 DNA reads as TGTGCCAGCAGCTCAATTTATAACAATGAGCAGTTCTTC. Translated, it gives CASSSIYNNEQFF.

The CDR3 sequence is CATANLGFNQPQHF. The DNA for the CDR3 is TGTGCCACCGCCAATCTGGGTTTCAATCAGCCCCAGCATTTT. This chain links TRBV27 with TRBJ1-5; D not resolved. Germline assignment: CDR1 MNHEY and CDR2 SMNVEV (reference sequence). The CDR3 spans 14 residues. Trimming shortened V by 10 bases and J by 3 bases, and 16 bases separated the two germline ends.

The rearrangement links TRBV28 to TRBJ2-7, with 9 bases fitting TRBD1. The germline gives CDR1 MDHEN, CDR2 SYDVKM. The length of the CDR3 is 14 residues. Trimming removed 4 bases from V and 5 bases from J; junction bases left unmatched: 6. CDR3 sequence (DNA): TGTGCCAGCAGTTCGGGACAGGGATTAAACGAGCAGTACTTC. Translation: CASSSGQGLNEQYF.

The chain is built from TRBV6-2 or TRBV6-3 and TRBJ2-1; TRBD2 is a possible D gene (6 bases). The V and J ends lost 6 bases and 16 bases respectively, with 19 bases between them. CDR3 length: 12 amino acids. Germline V gene sequence: CDR1 MNHEY, CDR2 SVGEGT. CDR3: CASSQSSVPQFF. DNA for the CDR3: TGTGCCAGCAGCCAGTCTAGCGTCCCTCAATTCTTC.

This chain links TRBV18 with TRBJ2-1; TRBD1 aligns across 9 bases. The CDR3 spans 15 residues. Germline-derived CDR1 and CDR2 are KGHSH and LQKENI. The V and J ends lost 4 bases and 3 bases, in that order; junction bases with no gene match: 4. The CDR3 reads CASSRGQGIYNEQFF. CDR3 DNA sequence: TGTGCCAGCTCACGTGGACAGGGGATCTACAATGAGCAGTTCTTC.

This clonotype showed up just once. This chain connects TRBV29-1 to TRBJ2-2; TRBD1 agrees at 7 bases. The germline V gene has CDR1 SQVTM and CDR2 ANQGSEA. This CDR3 has 15 amino acids. Trimming at V came to 4 bases and at J to 5 bases, leaving 10 bases not matched to a gene. The CDR3 DNA sequence: TGCAGCGTTGCCCAGGGACAGACGGTAACCGGGGAGCTGTTTTTT. As protein: CSVAQGQTVTGELFF.

V is TRBV21-1 and J is TRBJ1-4; the D call of TRBD1 is as the table states it, not checked on the DNA. TRBV21-1 is a recognized pseudogene. This CDR3 is built from 15 residues. The CDR3 sequence: CASSRTGPQYEKLFF. CDR3 DNA sequence: TGTGCCAGCAGCAGGACCGGGCCTCAATATGAAAAACTGTTTTTT.

In this sample, this clonotype turned up a few times. The chain combines TRBV6-1 with TRBJ1-2; D unresolved. V lost 1 base, J lost 5 bases, and 14 bases lay in between. The CDR3 contains 15 residues. The germline CDR1 and CDR2 sequences are MNHNS and SASEGT. In DNA form, the CDR3 reads TGTGCCAGCAGTGAAGGATACGGGAGGGAGTATGGCTACACCTTC. Translated: CASSEGYGREYGYTF.

This clonotype was counted between two and nine times. This chain links TRBV5-6 with TRBJ2-7, with D possibly TRBD1 on 5 matching bases. Trimming left V 1 base short and J 6 bases short, with 17 bases between. The CDR3 loop spans 15 amino acids. CDR1 and CDR2 (germline): SGHDT, YYEEEE. The CDR3, as DNA: TGTGCCAGCAGCTTGAGTTTTGCAGGGAAGGGCGAGCAGTACTTC. Its protein product is CASSLSFAGKGEQYF.

This clonotype was observed at least ten times. The chain joins TRBV7-9 to TRBJ2-5, with TRBD2 as a possible D gene (6 bases). Looked up from germline, CDR1 is SEHNR and CDR2 is FQNEAQ (reference sequence). The CDR3 loop spans 14 amino acids. V was clipped by 5 bases and J by 0 bases, with 10 bases between them. The CDR3 DNA follows: TGTGCCAGCAGCCCGGGACTGGACCAAGAGACCCAGTACTTC. It codes for CASSPGLDQETQYF.

This chain joins TRBV29-1 and TRBJ2-7; a weak D match, TRBD2 (6 bases). CDR1 and CDR2 (germline): SQVTM, ANQGSEA. Trimming shortened V by 3 bases and J by 4 bases, and 10 bases separated the two germline ends. This CDR3 comprises 12 residues. CDR3 protein: CSVDGGRYEQYF. For the CDR3, the DNA is TGCAGCGTTGATGGAGGGCGGTACGAGCAGTACTTC.

There are a few counts of this clonotype. The rearrangement links TRBV15 to TRBJ2-7; D may be TRBD2 (6 bases). The CDR3 is 17 residues long. The germline V and J ends were trimmed by 3 bases and 0 bases, with 18 bases remaining between them. CDR1 is LNHNV and CDR2 is YYDKDF in the germline V gene (reference sequence). The CDR3 region has the DNA TGTGCCACCAGCAGGGGACGGGGGTCGGCCGTCTCCTACGAGCAGTACTTC. It codes for CATSRGRGSAVSYEQYF.

The chain has TRBV5-1 and TRBJ2-7, with TRBD1 matching 7 bases. J gave up 2 bases and V 1 base, and 9 bases lay outside the gene matches. In germline, CDR1 is SGHRS, CDR2 YFSETQ. The CDR3 contains 16 residues. DNA of the CDR3: TGCGCCAGCAGCTTGCCCAGGGACAGACCAACCTACGAGCAGTACTTC. Translation gives CASSLPRDRPTYEQYF.

This clonotype has ten or more counts. The rearrangement links TRBV6-5 to TRBJ1-1, with 9 bases identical to TRBD1. CDR3 length: 15 residues. V lost 5 bases, J lost 0 bases, and 4 bases stayed unmatched. Germline V gene sequence: CDR1 MNHEY, CDR2 SVGAGI. The CDR3 is CASSARDRVNTEAFF. CDR3 nucleotide sequence: TGTGCCAGCAGTGCCCGGGACAGGGTGAACACTGAAGCTTTCTTT.

The chain employs TRBV11-2 and TRBJ2-7; possible D gene TRBD1, 5 bases. V lost 1 base to trimming and J lost 2 bases, with 12 bases between them. The CDR3 is 15 amino acids. The V gene's germline CDR1 is SGHAT and CDR2 FQNNGV. Here the CDR3 reads CASSLAARAAYEQYF. In nucleotides, the CDR3 is TGTGCCAGCAGCTTAGCAGCCAGGGCGGCCTACGAGCAGTACTTC.

In its sample, this clonotype was seen a few times. The rearrangement uses TRBV6-6 and TRBJ2-1; D is unclear. Germline V gene lookup returns CDR1 MNHNY and CDR2 SVGAGI (reference sequence). V lost 6 bases to trimming and J lost 5 bases, with 11 bases between them. The CDR3 is 13 residues long. In DNA form, the CDR3 reads TGTGCCAGCAGGTCCGGAGCGAACAATGAGCAGTTCTTC. It encodes CASRSGANNEQFF.

The chain is built from TRBV29-1 and TRBJ1-2; D remains ambiguous. Germline V lookup: CDR1 SQVTM, CDR2 ANQGSEA. Trimming cost V 5 bases and J 5 bases, with 18 bases left between them. This CDR3 contains 14 residues. The CDR3 DNA follows: TGCAGCGTTCCGGAACGGGCAGTAGAGTATGGCTACACCTTC. This codes for CSVPERAVEYGYTF.

This clonotype appeared a few times. This chain links TRBV6-5 with TRBJ1-4; 8 bases fit TRBD1. The CDR3 extends over 13 amino acids. CDR1 is MNHEY and CDR2 is SVGAGI in the germline V gene. The CDR3 nucleotides are TGTGCTTCCGGGGGACAGGATAATGAAAAACTGTTTTTT. It specifies CASGGQDNEKLFF.

The gene calls are TRBV27 and TRBJ2-7; TRBD1 is a possible D gene (6 bases). Germline V lookup: CDR1 MNHEY, CDR2 SMNVEV (reference sequence). Trimming removed 2 bases at V and 2 bases at J, with 7 bases between. There are 13 residues in the CDR3. The CDR3 here is CASSLQGTYEQYF. CDR3 DNA sequence: TGTGCCAGCAGTTTACAGGGGACCTACGAGCAGTACTTC.

The chain's CDR3 is CASSPGFDQPQHF. The CDR3 DNA reads TGCGCCAGCAGCCCCGGTTTCGATCAGCCCCAGCATTTT. This sequence joins TRBV10-1 and TRBJ1-5; D gene ambiguous. Trimming removed 6 bases at V and 5 bases at J, with 11 bases between. The CDR3 is 13 residues long. Looked up from germline, CDR1 is WNHNN and CDR2 is SYGVQD (reference sequence).

The rearrangement uses TRBV7-2 and TRBJ2-3; 11 nucleotides agree with TRBD2. Germline loops: CDR1 SGHTA, CDR2 FQGNSA. The CDR3 sequence is 15 residues long. V was pared by 5 bases and J by 4 bases, with 5 bases of the junction left unmatched. This chain's CDR3 is CASSLPTSGADTQYF. The CDR3 nucleotides are TGTGCCAGCAGCCTACCGACTAGCGGGGCAGATACGCAGTATTTT. Using reference TRBV7-2 and TRBJ2-3 for the parts outside the CDR3, the full variable domain is GAGVSQSPSNKVTEKGKDVELRCDPISGHTALYWYRQSLGQGLEFLIYFQGNSAPDKSGLPSDRFSAERTGGSVSTLTIQRTQQEDSAVYLCASSLPTSGADTQYFGPGTRLTVL.

Regarding this clonotype: The germline gene is not matched at one end of the junction; a read error may be the cause. This chain uses TRBV4-1 with TRBJ2-7, with D perhaps matching TRBD2 (5 bases). The CDR3 loop spans 15 amino acids. CDR1 is MGHRA and CDR2 is YSYEKL in the germline V gene. The DNA of the CDR3 is TGCGCCAGCAACCAAGATCTGCGGGCCACCTACGAGCAGTACTTC. Translated, it gives CASNQDLRATYEQYF.